This T cell receptor beta chain was observed in a study of blood T cell repertoires in COVID-19. About the research overall: Specimens from acute and convalescent COVID-19 originated in the United States, Italy and Spain. Sources were T cells, B-cell-depleted T cells, or PBMCs; the material itself was cDNA or gDNA.

Per the study methods: Amplified reference gene primers provided the basis for estimating nucleated cell counts. Profiling relied on immunoSEQ multiplex PCR, and the TCRdb table lists in-frame clones only, not all of them. The D gene and trimming were derived from the DNA, and the V and J assignments and clone size from that table. The top ten hold about 7% of the sample, which has 350,000 to 400,000 clones, 85% to 90% seen once. Trimming removed 4 bases at V and 5 bases at J, with 24 bases between. The CDR3 spans 18 residues. The germline CDR1 and CDR2 sequences are MGHRA and YSYEKL. This chain joins TRBV4-1 and TRBJ2-1, with D maybe TRBD2 (5 bases). The sequence came from a man in his late teens or twenties with active or convalescent COVID-19. Material: peripheral blood. The CDR3 region is CASSPPGGREHSDNEQFF. The CDR3 region has the DNA TGCGCCAGCAGCCCCCCTGGAGGACGCGAGCATTCTGACAATGAGCAGTTCTTC.